These T cell receptor beta chains were read from a single sample in a study of CD8 T cells in Susac syndrome. TCRdb re-derived calls from the immunoSEQ multiplex PCR reads in MiXCR, one entry per CDR3 protein. Of some 240,000 distinct CDR3 sequences listed, approximately 95% are singletons. Sequenced input: CD4+ T cells from PBMCs. These receptors came from a human donor with Susac syndrome. Both conserved end residues are part of each CDR3. The D gene is left open where the match is weak. Part of the rows lack a size; the others show once, few, many or a class for expanded clones.

.	TRBV12-3/TRBV12-4	.	TRBJ2-5	TGTGCCAGCAGCAAAGGGAGCCCCCGAGGCCAAGAGACCCAGTACTTC	CASSKGSPRGQETQYF
TRBD2	TRBV5-1	.	TRBJ2-7	TGCGCCAGCAGCTTGAGGCGGGAGTCTTCGGGAGAGCAGTACTTC	CASSLRRESSGEQYF
TRBD2	TRBV10-3	.	TRBJ2-7	TGTGCCATCAGGGGACTAGCGGGTAGCTACGAGCAGTACTTC	CAIRGLAGSYEQYF
TRBD2	TRBV30	.	TRBJ2-2	TGTGCCTGGAGAGAGCGGGAGATCCGCCCTACCGGGGAGCTGTTTTTT	CAWREREIRPTGELFF
TRBD2	TRBV2	.	TRBJ2-1	TGTGCCAGCAGACGAGCGGGAGGGGAATACAATGAGCAGTTCTTC	CASRRAGGEYNEQFF
TRBD2	TRBV20-1	.	TRBJ2-1	TGCAGTGCTAGAGATCCGGGACTAGCGGGAGGCAATGAGCAGTTCTTC	CSARDPGLAGGNEQFF
TRBD2	TRBV4-1	.	TRBJ2-1	TGCGCCAGCAGCCTCATAGCGGGAGTGTACAATGAGCAGTTCTTC	CASSLIAGVYNEQFF
.	TRBV27	.	TRBJ1-5	TGTGCCAGCAGTTTAATTTCTAATAGCAATCAGCCCCAGCATTTT	CASSLISNSNQPQHF
.	TRBV11-3	.	TRBJ2-3	TGTGCCAGCAGCTTAGGTGCAGTCACAGATACGCAGTATTTT	CASSLGAVTDTQYF
.	TRBV18	.	TRBJ2-7	TGTGCCAGCTCACCACCGGTTCAGGGCGACGAGCAGTACTTC	CASSPPVQGDEQYF
.	TRBV7-3	.	TRBJ2-5	TGTGCCAGCAGCGCGTCTTGGGGAGAGACCCAGTACTTC	CASSASWGETQYF
.	TRBV28	.	TRBJ2-3	TGTGCCAGCAGTCGGACCGATACAGATACGCAGTATTTT	CASSRTDTDTQYF
TRBD1	TRBV20-1	.	TRBJ1-4	TGCAGTGCTCCCCTGCCCAGGGGGCTAGATGAAAAACTGTTTTTT	CSAPLPRGLDEKLFF
TRBD2	TRBV20-1	.	TRBJ2-7	TGCAGTGCGAGTACTAGCGATGCCTACGAGCAGTACTTC	CSASTSDAYEQYF
.	TRBV30	.	TRBJ2-1	TGTGCCTGGACTGGATCCCTGGAGGCCTACAATGAGCAGTTCTTC	CAWTGSLEAYNEQFF
TRBD1	TRBV29-1	.	TRBJ1-5	TGCAGCGTTGTCGCGGAGACAGGGGGCAACAATCAGCCCCAGCATTTT	CSVVAETGGNNQPQHF
.	TRBV3-1	.	TRBJ2-1	TGTGCCAGCAGCCCTTCGTTGCTACTTAAGTTCTTC	CASSPSLLLKFF
.	TRBV11-1	.	TRBJ2-1	TGTGCCAGCAGCTTAGACCGGGGAGCTACGGAGCAGTTCTTC	CASSLDRGATEQFF
.	TRBV3-1	.	TRBJ2-7	TGTGCCAGCAGCCAAATGCGTGGGACTCTTTACGAGCAGTACTTC	CASSQMRGTLYEQYF
TRBD1	TRBV23-1	once	TRBJ2-7	TGCGCCAGCAGTCAATCGCCCGGGACAGCGCCTTTTGAGCAGTACTTC	CASSQSPGTAPFEQYF
.	TRBV30	.	TRBJ1-5	TGTGCCTGGGGCAGCAATCAGCCCCAGCATTTT	CAWGSNQPQHF
.	TRBV6-2/TRBV6-3	once	TRBJ2-3	TGTGCCAGCAGTTACAGGGACTCATCGCGTGCGCAGTATTTT	CASSYRDSSRAQYF
.	TRBV25-1	.	TRBJ2-1	TGTGCCAGCCCGTACAATGAGCAGTTCTTC	CASPYNEQFF
TRBD2	TRBV19	.	TRBJ2-2	TGTGCCAGTAGTATTTCCGGGACTAGCGGGATGGAGCTGTTTTTT	CASSISGTSGMELFF
.	TRBV20-1	.	TRBJ2-7	TGCAGTGGCCGGGATCCCGCGAGCACCACCTACGAGCAGTACTTC	CSGRDPASTTYEQYF
.	TRBV6-5	.	TRBJ2-2	TGTGCCAGCAGTCGGGGGGCGCAGAACACCGGGGAGCTGTTTTTT	CASSRGAQNTGELFF